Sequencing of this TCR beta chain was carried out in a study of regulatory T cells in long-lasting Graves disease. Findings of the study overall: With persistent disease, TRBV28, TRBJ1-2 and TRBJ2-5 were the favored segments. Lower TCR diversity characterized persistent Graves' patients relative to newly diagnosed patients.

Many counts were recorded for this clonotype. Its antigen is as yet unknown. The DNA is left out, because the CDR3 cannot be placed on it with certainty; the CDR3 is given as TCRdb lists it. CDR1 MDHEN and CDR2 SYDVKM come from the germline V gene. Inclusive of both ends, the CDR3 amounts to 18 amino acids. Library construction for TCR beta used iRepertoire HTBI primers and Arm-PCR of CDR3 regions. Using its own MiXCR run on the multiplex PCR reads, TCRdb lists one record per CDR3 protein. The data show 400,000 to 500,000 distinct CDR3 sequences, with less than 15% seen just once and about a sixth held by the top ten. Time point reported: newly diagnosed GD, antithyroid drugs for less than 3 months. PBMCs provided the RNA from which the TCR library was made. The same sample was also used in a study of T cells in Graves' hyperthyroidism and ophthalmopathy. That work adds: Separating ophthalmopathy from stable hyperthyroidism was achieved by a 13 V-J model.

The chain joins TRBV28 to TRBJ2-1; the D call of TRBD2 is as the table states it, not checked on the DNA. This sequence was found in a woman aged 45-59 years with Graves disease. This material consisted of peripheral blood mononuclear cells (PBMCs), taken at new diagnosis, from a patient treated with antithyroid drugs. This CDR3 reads CASSSSTSGSLSYNEQFF.